What follows is one TCR beta chain and its context. RNA totalling roughly 0.45 to 1 ug underwent reverse transcription with random hexamers. TCRdb recomputed calls from the immunoSEQ multiplex PCR reads with MiXCR, one row per CDR3 protein. The sample has about 300,000 distinct CDR3 sequences; 90% to 95% are singletons. The record originates from a study of CD8 T cells in Susac syndrome. The ends were cut back, 4 bases at V and 1 base at J, with 14 bases in the middle. Germline V gene lookup returns CDR1 MGHDK and CDR2 SYGVNS. The CDR3 runs 15 residues. The receptor was derived from a human donor with multiple sclerosis. The rearrangement links TRBV25-1 to TRBJ2-7; D assignment may be TRBD1 or TRBD2 (5 bases each). Sequenced input: CD4+ T cells from PBMCs. The CDR3 loop reads CASSATGTASYEQYF. The CDR3 DNA reads TGTGCCAGCAGTGCTACCGGGACGGCATCCTACGAGCAGTACTTC.